These 12 T cell receptor beta chains were sequenced from one sample in a study of CD8 T cells in ankylosing spondylitis. From the 5' RACE reads, TCRdb called clonotypes with MiXCR, one entry per CDR3 protein. Counted here are tens of thousands of distinct CDR3 sequences, roughly 8.5% occurring once; the ten biggest clones make up approximately 30%. Findings and limits, study-wide: Within ankylosing spondylitis blood, a TCR beta motif made up of eight or nine highly homologous variants appeared to be characteristic.

Their antigens are not known. What was sequenced was blood, either unsorted or a sorted T cell fraction (not recorded which). The source is a male donor with ankylosing spondylitis.

This clonotype was picked up a small number of times. CDR3 DNA: TGTGCCAGCAGCTTAGGCTTGACGGGAGGAGAAGCTTTCTTT. Amino acid sequence: CASSLGLTGGEAFF. J is TRBJ1-1 and V is TRBV13; D gene unclear. CDR1 is PRHDT, CDR2 FYEKMQ, per germline (reference sequence). The length of the CDR3 is 14 residues. Trimming left V 0 bases short and J 8 bases short, with 13 bases between.

This clonotype was counted many times. V is TRBV4-1 and J is TRBJ2-7, with unresolved D. V lost 1 base, J lost 4 bases, and 14 bases lay in between. This CDR3 has 15 amino acids. CDR1 and CDR2 (germline): MGHRA, YSYEKL. CDR3 in DNA: TGCGCCAGCAGCCAAGGGGTTGGATCCCCTTACGAGCAGTACGTC. Translating it yields CASSQGVGSPYEQYV.

J is TRBJ2-3 and V is TRBV14, with 8 bases aligning to TRBD1. J was trimmed by 0 bases and V by 1 base; bases with no gene match: 0. This CDR3 spans 15 amino acids. The germline V gene encodes CDR1 SGHDN and CDR2 FVKESK. The CDR3 loop reads CASSQGQGSTDTQYF. The CDR3 DNA reads TGTGCCAGCAGCCAAGGACAGGGGAGCACAGATACGCAGTATTTT. Based on the CDR3 plus reference TRBV14 and TRBJ2-3, the full variable domain is EAGVTQFPSHSVIEKGQTVTLRCDPISGHDNLYWYRRVMGKEIKFLLHFVKESKQDESGMPNNRFLAERTGGTYSTLKVQPAELEDSGVYFCASSQGQGSTDTQYFGPGTRLTVL.

This clonotype was seen repeatedly, ten times or more. This rearrangement joins TRBV12-3 or TRBV12-4 to TRBJ2-7; perhaps TRBD1 as D (5 bases). This CDR3 spans 14 amino acids. V was cut by 4 bases and J by 0 bases, with 10 bases left in between. Written as DNA, the CDR3 is TGTGCCAGCAGTTCCACAGGAAGCTCCTACGAGCAGTACTTC. Its protein product is CASSSTGSSYEQYF.

This clonotype was counted ten times or more. CDR3 sequence reads: CASSQGVGLVDTQYF. CDR3 nucleotide sequence: TGCGCCAGCAGCCAAGGCGTGGGGCTAGTAGATACGCAGTATTTT. The gene calls are TRBV4-1 and TRBJ2-3; D might be TRBD1 (5 bases). Between the trimmed V and J ends, which lost 1 base and 5 bases, there was a span of 13 bases. CDR1 is MGHRA, CDR2 YSYEKL, per germline. The CDR3 is made up of 15 amino acids.

The rearrangement links TRBV12-3 or TRBV12-4 to TRBJ2-7, with 7 bases fitting TRBD1. This CDR3 is 16 amino acids long. V trimming: 6 bases; J trimming: 1 base; junction bases outside the gene matches: 12. CDR3 protein: CASRYQTGITSYEQYV. The CDR3 bases are TGTGCCAGCAGATACCAGACAGGGATTACGTCCTACGAGCAGTACGTC.

This clonotype was seen ten or more times. This chain joins TRBV11-2 and TRBJ2-1; 10 bases are shared with TRBD2. After removal of 1 base from V and 6 bases from J, the junction contained 3 bases not matched to a gene. The CDR3 totals 15 residues. The germline CDR1 and CDR2 sequences are SGHAT and FQNNGV. CDR3 in DNA: TGTGCCAGCAGCTTAGGAGCGGGAGGGGGCAATGAGCAGTTCTTC. It is translated as CASSLGAGGGNEQFF. Based on the CDR3 plus reference TRBV11-2 and TRBJ2-1, the full variable domain is EAGVAQSPRYKIIEKRQSVAFWCNPISGHATLYWYQQILGQGPKLLIQFQNNGVVDDSQLPKDRFSAERLKGVDSTLKIQPAKLEDSAVYLCASSLGAGGGNEQFFGPGTRLTVL.

Only a few counts were recorded for this clonotype. The chain links TRBV10-2 to TRBJ2-1; D gene unclear. Germline V CDR1 and CDR2: WSHSY, SAAADI. The CDR3 has 17 amino acids. Trimming took 0 bases from V and 9 from J, leaving 21 bases between them. This CDR3 is CASSESRPGPLYTEQFF. The CDR3 region has the DNA TGCGCCAGCAGTGAGTCGAGGCCAGGTCCCCTCTATACTGAGCAGTTCTTC.

The sample holds many counts of this clonotype. J is TRBJ1-1 and V is TRBV19; D is ambiguous. Germline V gene lookup returns CDR1 LNHDA and CDR2 SQIVND (reference sequence). Trimming removed 3 bases from V and 0 bases from J, with 11 bases in between. The CDR3 totals 15 residues. This CDR3 is CASSIDWEMNTEAFF. The CDR3 nucleotides are TGTGCCAGTAGTATTGATTGGGAAATGAACACTGAAGCTTTCTTT.

The chain recombines TRBV24-1 with TRBJ2-1; D tentatively reads TRBD1 or TRBD2 (8 bases each). The V end lost 9 bases, the J end lost 1 base, and 18 bases lay between the germline ends. This CDR3 has 16 residues. Germline CDR1 and CDR2: KGHDR and SFDVKD. CDR3 residues: CATQGAGGRSYNEQFF. The DNA of the CDR3 is TGTGCCACCCAGGGGGCGGGCGGGAGGTCCTACAATGAGCAGTTCTTC.

This clonotype was seen only a few times. The chain has TRBV11-2 and TRBJ2-7, with 10 bases that match TRBD2. Germline assignment: CDR1 SGHAT and CDR2 FQNNGV. The CDR3 loop spans 16 amino acids. V gave up 0 bases and J gave up 2 bases; unmatched junction bases: 4. DNA for the CDR3: TGTGCCAGCAGCTTAGAACGGAGCGGGAGGGCCTACGAGCAGTACGTC. Amino acids: CASSLERSGRAYEQYV.

This clonotype occurred a few times. The CDR3: CASSRTGGIATNEKLFF. The CDR3 nucleotides read TGTGCCAGCAGCCGGACAGGGGGGATTGCAACTAATGAAAAACTGTTTTTT. V usage is TRBV7-6 and J usage is TRBJ1-4, with 10 bases identical to TRBD1. The germline CDR1 and CDR2 sequences are SGHVS and FNYEAQ. CDR3 size: 17 residues. Germline trimming cut 5 bases from V and 0 bases from J; bases unmatched to any gene: 6.